Listed here are 9 T cell receptor beta chains from one sample, sequenced in a study of spatial heterogeneity in lung cancer. TCRdb recomputed calls from the 5' RACE reads with MiXCR, one row per CDR3 protein. This table holds around 11,000 distinct CDR3 sequences, around 6.5% found once. The time point: sample taken at primary tumor resection. Unsorted tumor, nontumor lung tissue or cryopreserved PBMC supplied the whole RNA. The starting material was PBMCs, obtained at surgery. Receptors were obtained from a male donor with early-stage non-small cell lung cancer.

Comments on this clonotype: As an off-target read in a library built for alpha chains, this beta chain has a frequency of little significance. The chain has TRBV18 and TRBJ2-1, with TRBD1 matching over 12 bases. Trimming took 1 base from V and 7 from J; bases not matched to a gene: 2. Germline V gene lookup returns CDR1 KGHSH and CDR2 LQKENI. This CDR3 contains 15 residues. CDR3 nucleotides: TGTGCCAGCTCACCACTGGGACAGGGGGCGAATGAGCAGTTCTTC. Translating it yields CASSPLGQGANEQFF.

As to this clonotype: Being off target in a library aimed at alpha chains, this beta chain has a size of little meaning. CDR3 residues: CASSPWSSGKYEQYF. The CDR3 region has the DNA TGTGCCAGCAGCCCCTGGAGTAGCGGGAAGTACGAGCAGTACTTC. The chain is built from TRBV27 and TRBJ2-7; 8 nucleotides agree with TRBD2. The CDR3 loop spans 15 amino acids. CDR1 is MNHEY and CDR2 is SMNVEV in the germline V gene (reference sequence). Germline trimming cut 6 bases from V and 4 bases from J; bases unmatched to any gene: 11.

This clonotype was recorded many times. Little can be read into the size of this beta chain, an off-target read in a library designed for alpha chains. The genes are TRBV4-3 and TRBJ2-7; 7 nucleotides align to TRBD1. This CDR3 has 15 residues. Looked up from germline, CDR1 is LGHNA and CDR2 is YSLEER. The V segment lost 4 bases and the J segment 5 bases; nucleotides outside the gene matches: 11. CDR3 in DNA: TGCGCCAGCAGCCTCCGACAGGGTGGGCCGAACGAGCAGTACTTC. Amino acids: CASSLRQGGPNEQYF.

This clonotype is classed as medium-sized. Since it is a stray read in a library aimed at alpha chains, this beta chain has a size that is not meaningful. V usage is TRBV28 and J usage is TRBJ2-7, with TRBD2 matching over 7 bases. This CDR3 is 15 amino acids long. V was pared by 5 bases and J by 2 bases, with 9 bases of the junction left unmatched. Looked up from germline, CDR1 is MDHEN and CDR2 is SYDVKM. The CDR3 coding sequence is TGTGCCAGCAGTCCCGCGGGAGCGGGGACCTACGAGCAGTACTTC. This sequence encodes CASSPAGAGTYEQYF.

At least ten counts were recorded for this clonotype. This beta chain is an unintended read in a library built for alpha chains; its size means little. The chain is built from TRBV5-4 and TRBJ2-1, with a possible D match to TRBD2 (5 bases). The ends were cut back, 3 bases at V and 5 bases at J, with 15 bases in the middle. This CDR3 spans 15 amino acids. Germline V CDR1 and CDR2: SGHNT, YYREEE (reference sequence). The CDR3 region is CASSSRERIHNEQFF. In DNA form, the CDR3 reads TGTGCCAGCAGCTCTAGGGAGCGGATCCACAATGAGCAGTTCTTC.

This clonotype was detected many times. Being off target in a library aimed at alpha chains, this beta chain has a size of little meaning. The chain carries TRBV4-2 and TRBJ2-7; possibly TRBD1 for D (7 bases). The V end lost 0 bases, the J end lost 0 bases, and 15 bases lay between the germline ends. Germline V gives CDR1 LGHNA, CDR2 YNFKEQ. This CDR3 is built from 17 residues. CDR3 nucleotide sequence: TGTGCCAGCAGCCAAGATGTCGGTCAGGGGGGCTCCTACGAGCAGTACTTC. Translation: CASSQDVGQGGSYEQYF.

About this clonotype itself: The library was designed around alpha chains, so this beta chain is a stray read whose abundance carries little weight. The chain links TRBV29-1 to TRBJ1-1; D perhaps matches TRBD1 (6 bases). Trimming removed 6 bases from V and 5 bases from J, with 10 bases in between. CDR3 size: 11 residues. Looked up from germline, CDR1 is SQVTM and CDR2 is ANQGSEA. As DNA, the CDR3 is TGCAGCGTGATGGGGGCAACTGAAGCTTTCTTT. This gives the protein CSVMGATEAFF. Complete variable domain (other parts from reference TRBV29-1 and TRBJ1-1): SAVISQKPSRDICQRGTSLTIQCQVDSQVTMMFWYRQQPGQSLTLIATANQGSEATYESGFVIDKFPISRPNLTFSTLTVSNMSPEDSSIYLCSVMGATEAFFGQGTRLTVV.

The table lists this clonotype with a few counts. Since it is a stray read in a library aimed at alpha chains, this beta chain has a size that is not meaningful. This rearrangement joins TRBV11-2 to TRBJ1-5; D is uncertain. V gave up 8 bases and J gave up 2 bases, with 16 bases separating them. Germline-derived CDR1 and CDR2 are SGHAT and FQNNGV. The CDR3 runs to 15 residues. The DNA of the CDR3 is TGTGCCAGCTCCGCGTATTTCGGAGGCAATCAGCCCCAGCATTTT. Translating gives CASSAYFGGNQPQHF.

On this clonotype: Little can be read into the size of this beta chain, an off-target read in a library designed for alpha chains. This chain uses TRBV20-1 with TRBJ2-1; tentatively, D is TRBD2 (6 bases). This CDR3 contains 14 residues. Germline assignment: CDR1 DFQATT and CDR2 SNEGSKA (reference sequence). The V end was cut by 1 base, the J end by 4 bases, with 11 bases between. CDR3: CSARARDLYNEQFF. The CDR3 nucleotides are TGCAGTGCTAGAGCGCGGGACCTTTACAATGAGCAGTTCTTC.